This TCR beta chain was profiled in a study of T cells in Graves' hyperthyroidism and ophthalmopathy. Turning to the study itself: The authors collected peripheral blood at initial diagnosis, before any treatment. Overall study findings and caveats: Most thyroid-expanded clonotypes above 0.001 were also found in blood.

This clonotype turned up a few times. Its antigen is not identified. With duration under 3 months, ophthalmopathy was active: Clinical Activity Score at least 3, NOSPECS at least 4. Clinical symptoms, serum thyroxine and TRAb, thyroid ultrasound and orbital computed tomography together formed the diagnostic basis. TCR beta CDR3 sequences were amplified from RNA transcripts. First-round RT-PCR with HTBI primers amplified the TCR CDR3 region. TCRdb reprocessed the multiplex PCR reads via MiXCR and lists one record per CDR3 protein. This sample has about 290,000 distinct CDR3 sequences, with about 17% found just once. The origin of this receptor is a woman in her sixties with Graves' ophthalmopathy. The sequenced sample was blood.

The CDR3 DNA sequence: TGTGCCAGCAGTGAGGGTTACGGGGGGGGTACAAGAGAGCAGTTCTTC. Its protein product is CASSEGYGGGTREQFF. The genes are TRBV2 and TRBJ2-1; 8 bases fit TRBD2. This CDR3 has 16 residues. Looked up from germline, CDR1 is SNHLY and CDR2 is FYNNEI. Trimming cost V 3 bases and J 10 bases; bases outside gene matches: 14.